The 22 T cell receptor beta chains reported below all come from one sample, sequenced in a study of T cell repertoires in cytomegalovirus infection. Via MiXCR, TCRdb re-called the reads, giving one row per CDR3 protein. This table holds a few hundred thousand distinct CDR3 sequences, almost 30% found once. No cognate antigen is known for these TCRs. Sequenced here: cultured PBMCs, sampled from culture after CMV antigen stimulation. Every receptor here comes from a human donor in good health (CMV status not recorded). Some clones in this sample may be carry-over from other donors' samples.

A few counts support this clonotype. The V call is TRBV28, the J call TRBJ2-1; 7 positions match TRBD2. Per germline, CDR1 MDHEN and CDR2 SYDVKM. Germline trimming cut 5 bases from V and 3 bases from J; bases unmatched to any gene: 4. CDR3 size: 14 residues. The CDR3 nucleotides are TGTGCCAGCAGTGGCGGGAGTGGCTACAATGAGCAGTTCTTC. Its translation: CASSGGSGYNEQFF.

The rearrangement links TRBV7-2 to TRBJ2-7; TRBD1 matches 7 bases. The junction had 8 bases not matched to a gene; V was cut back by 3 bases and J by 3 bases. CDR3 size: 15 residues. In germline, CDR1 is SGHTA, CDR2 FQGNSA. The CDR3: CASSLAGGRVYEQYF. CDR3 nucleotides: TGTGCCAGCAGCTTGGCAGGGGGACGGGTCTACGAGCAGTACTTC.

This clonotype came up many times. CDR3 bases: TGTGCCAGCAGCTTAGCCCTTCGAAAGCGGGAGGGCTACGAGCAGTACTTC. It is translated as CASSLALRKREGYEQYF. This chain connects TRBV7-2 to TRBJ2-7; 10 bases fit TRBD2. The CDR3 extends over 17 amino acids. The trim removed 0 bases at V and 3 bases at J, leaving 8 bases unmatched. Looked up from germline, CDR1 is SGHTA and CDR2 is FQGNSA.

There are a few counts of this clonotype. J is TRBJ2-3 and V is TRBV9, with 8 nucleotides matching TRBD2. The V segment lost 6 bases and the J segment 2 bases; nucleotides outside the gene matches: 8. This CDR3 spans 15 amino acids. The germline V gene encodes CDR1 SGDLS and CDR2 YYNGEE. The CDR3 nucleotides read TGTGCCAGCAACGGACTAGCCGATATCACAGATACGCAGTATTTT. Its translation: CASNGLADITDTQYF. Full variable domain (remainder filled in from reference TRBV9 and TRBJ2-3): DSGVTQTPKHLITATGQRVTLRCSPRSGDLSVYWYQQSLDQGLQFLIQYYNGEERAKGNILERFSAQQFPDLHSELNLSSLELGDSALYFCASNGLADITDTQYFGPGTRLTVL.

This sequence joins TRBV6-1 and TRBJ1-5; 7 nucleotides align to TRBD1. CDR1 is MNHNS, CDR2 SASEGT, per germline. The CDR3 length is 11 residues. With 6 bases clipped from V and 13 bases from J, the junction kept 6 bases outside the gene matches. CDR3 region: CASSFQGQQHF. CDR3 DNA sequence: TGTGCCAGCAGCTTCCAGGGACAGCAGCATTTT.

The chain carries TRBV5-1 and TRBJ2-6; D not certain. The CDR3 runs to 17 residues. Germline CDR1 reads SGHRS; CDR2 reads YFSETQ. V lost 1 base to trimming and J lost 0 bases, with 11 bases between them. Written as DNA, the CDR3 is TGCGCCAGCAGCTTGACTGGGGTCGGCTCTGGGGCCAACGTCCTGACTTTC. Its protein is CASSLTGVGSGANVLTF.

This sequence joins TRBV19 and TRBJ1-6, with 10 nucleotides matching TRBD1. Trimming removed 4 bases from V and 10 bases from J; junction bases left unmatched: 7. Germline V CDR1 and CDR2: LNHDA, SQIVND (reference sequence). This CDR3 contains 15 residues. DNA of the CDR3: TGTGCCAGTAGTACATCCGGGACAGGGGACTCACCCCTCCACTTT. Its translation is CASSTSGTGDSPLHF.

For the CDR3, the DNA is TGTGCCAGCAGCGGGGGCAGTATGAGCTCCTACAATGAGCAGTTCTTC. Translation gives CASSGGSMSSYNEQFF. The rearrangement links TRBV9 to TRBJ2-1; D is perhaps TRBD1 (5 bases). Trimming removed 3 bases at V and 0 bases at J, with 13 bases between. Germline-derived CDR1 and CDR2 are SGDLS and YYNGEE. The CDR3 has 16 residues.

The chain links TRBV12-3 or TRBV12-4 to TRBJ2-7; possible D gene TRBD1, 6 bases. CDR3 length: 13 residues. Trimming left V 5 bases short and J 4 bases short, with 12 bases between. This CDR3 reads CASSTRQVYEQYF. CDR3 DNA: TGTGCCAGCAGTACTAGACAGGTGTACGAGCAGTACTTC.

The chain employs TRBV5-1 and TRBJ2-1, with 7 bases fitting TRBD2. CDR3 length equals 14 residues. In germline, CDR1 is SGHRS, CDR2 YFSETQ. Trimming removed 1 base from V and 10 bases from J; junction bases left unmatched: 8. CDR3: CASSLLVGGLEQFF. The CDR3 DNA is TGCGCCAGCAGCTTGTTGGTGGGAGGGCTCGAGCAGTTCTTC.

This clonotype appeared a few times. This chain connects TRBV9 to TRBJ1-5; the match to TRBD1 covers 11 bases. CDR1 and CDR2 (germline): SGDLS, YYNGEE. J was trimmed by 2 bases and V by 2 bases; bases with no gene match: 0. The CDR3 has 15 residues. The CDR3 DNA is TGTGCCAGCAGCGTGGGACAGGGGGGCAATCAGCCCCAGCATTTT. Encoded protein: CASSVGQGGNQPQHF.

In this sample, this clonotype turned up many times. The chain employs TRBV7-3 and TRBJ2-2; D may match TRBD1 or TRBD2 (7 bases each). V lost 6 bases, J lost 2 bases, and 13 bases lay in between. Germline CDR1 SGHTA, CDR2 FQGTGA. The CDR3 sequence is 15 residues long. This chain's CDR3 is CASRGGTDNTGELFF. In DNA, the CDR3 is TGTGCCAGCAGGGGGGGGACAGATAACACCGGGGAGCTGTTTTTT.

The table lists this clonotype with a few counts. The CDR3 coding sequence is TGTGCCAGCAGCCTACGGGACAGCCATTATGGCTACACCTTC. Protein product: CASSLRDSHYGYTF. The V gene is TRBV7-8, the J gene TRBJ1-2, with 7 bases matching TRBD1. The CDR3 extends over 14 amino acids. Germline values: CDR1 SGHVS, CDR2 FQNEAQ. The trim removed 5 bases at V and 5 bases at J, leaving 8 bases unmatched.

The rearrangement joins TRBV14 to TRBJ1-1; D is undetermined. There are 14 residues in the CDR3. The germline gives CDR1 SGHDN, CDR2 FVKESK. The V gene lost 3 bases and the J gene lost 3 bases, with 11 bases spanning the gap. DNA of the CDR3: TGTGCCAGCAGCCACTACTTGTCGGACACTGAAGCTTTCTTT. It specifies CASSHYLSDTEAFF.

Remarks on this clonotype: At one end the junction does not follow the germline gene, possibly because of a read error. The chain has TRBV7-8 and TRBJ1-2; 9 positions match TRBD1. CDR1 is SGHVS and CDR2 is FQNEAQ in the germline V gene. The CDR3 spans 14 residues. The CDR3 loop is CTSSADRGRDGYTF. The CDR3 DNA sequence: TGTACCAGCAGCGCGGACAGGGGACGGGATGGCTACACCTTC.

This clonotype was detected only a few times. V and J are TRBV12-3 or TRBV12-4 and TRBJ2-1; TRBD1 agrees at 8 bases. CDR3 length equals 13 residues. J lost 8 bases, V lost 3 bases, and 3 bases had no gene match. CDR3 sequence: CASSLTGVDEQFF. The CDR3 DNA is TGTGCCAGCAGTTTGACAGGGGTGGATGAGCAGTTCTTC.

This clonotype has only a few counts. The rearrangement joins TRBV20-1 to TRBJ1-5; 7 nucleotides line up with TRBD1. The germline gives CDR1 DFQATT, CDR2 SNEGSKA (reference sequence). V was pared by 4 bases and J by 0 bases, with 6 bases of the junction left unmatched. CDR3 length: 15 amino acids. CDR3 region: CSATPGQYSNQPQHF. The CDR3 DNA is TGCAGTGCTACGCCGGGACAGTATAGCAATCAGCCCCAGCATTTT.

J is TRBJ1-6 and V is TRBV27; 10 positions match TRBD1. Germline V CDR1 and CDR2: MNHEY, SMNVEV (reference sequence). V was pared by 3 bases and J by 7 bases, with 9 bases of the junction left unmatched. There are 17 residues in the CDR3. In DNA form, the CDR3 reads TGTGCCAGCAGTTTGCCCGCCGGGACAGGGGTCAATTCACCCCTCCACTTT. It translates to CASSLPAGTGVNSPLHF.

This clonotype was seen a few times. The V call is TRBV20-1, the J call TRBJ2-2, with TRBD2 matching over 9 bases. V trimming: 1 base; J trimming: 6 bases; junction bases outside the gene matches: 6. This CDR3 comprises 15 residues. Germline CDR1 DFQATT, CDR2 SNEGSKA (reference sequence). The CDR3 sequence: CSARGGGGAAGELFF. The CDR3 DNA reads TGCAGTGCTAGAGGAGGCGGGGGGGCAGCCGGGGAGCTGTTTTTT.

This chain connects TRBV19 to TRBJ2-4; no reliable D call. CDR1 and CDR2 from the germline V gene are LNHDA and SQIVND (reference sequence). Trimming stripped 6 bases from V and 8 bases from J, with 14 bases between. There are 13 residues in the CDR3. CDR3 DNA sequence: TGTGCCAGTAGAAACGGACGCCTGGACATTCAGTACTTC. The encoded protein is CASRNGRLDIQYF.

The chain joins TRBV4-1 to TRBJ1-2; D is unresolved. Trimming removed 0 bases from V and 4 bases from J, with 18 bases in between. Germline CDR1 is MGHRA and CDR2 is YSYEKL. CDR3 size: 17 residues. CDR3 bases: TGCGCCAGCAGCCAAGAACACAGTTTGGTGACACCCTATGGCTACACCTTC. Protein: CASSQEHSLVTPYGYTF.

V and J are TRBV5-1 and TRBJ2-5, with D perhaps TRBD1 or TRBD2 (5 bases each). V was cut by 2 bases and J by 2 bases, with 10 bases left in between. The CDR3 length is 14 residues. The germline V gene has CDR1 SGHRS and CDR2 YFSETQ. The CDR3 nucleotides are TGCGCCAGCAGCTTTGGGACGGAGCAAGAGACCCAGTACTTC. Translated: CASSFGTEQETQYF.